This is a list of T cell receptor beta chains from one sample in a study of T cell changes during pregnancy in multiple sclerosis. Generated by immunoSEQ multiplex PCR, the TCRdb table keeps only in-frame clones and is missing some. The profile shows approximately 73,000 clones, 90% to 95% of them singletons. Sequencing was performed on CD4+ T cells from peripheral blood mononuclear cells, taken before pregnancy. Receptors originate from a female donor with multiple sclerosis, enrolled in a pregnancy study. The CDR3 runs from the conserved cysteine through the conserved F or W. A D gene is named only where the DNA matches it firmly. Only some rows state a clone size, as once, few, many or a class for expanded clones.

d_gene	v_gene	j_gene	abundance	CDR3aa	CDR3nt
TRBD2	TRBV7-9	TRBJ2-7	once	CACSSPGLVVEQYF	TGTGCCTGTTCTTCGCCGGGACTAGTTGTCGAGCAGTACTTC
TRBD2	TRBV19	TRBJ2-2	-	CASGPATGLYTGELFF	TGTGCCAGTGGCCCCGCTACGGGACTATACACCGGGGAGCTGTTTTTT
-	TRBV5-4	TRBJ2-1	-	CASSLGSNNEQFF	TGTGCCAGCAGCTTGGGAAGCAACAATGAGCAGTTCTTC
TRBD1	TRBV5-1	TRBJ2-2	-	CASSPPGQGNTGELFF	TGCGCCAGCAGCCCACCTGGACAGGGAAACACCGGGGAGCTGTTTTTT
TRBD2	TRBV19	TRBJ2-3	-	CASSPGGLRGTDTQYF	TGTGCCAGTAGCCCGGGGGGTTTGCGGGGCACGGATACGCAGTATTTT
-	TRBV18	TRBJ2-1	-	CASSSGLPNEQFF	TGTGCCAGCTCATCGGGACTCCCCAATGAGCAGTTCTTC
TRBD2	TRBV6-6	TRBJ2-1	-	CASSPGTSLGNEQFF	TGTGCCAGCAGCCCCGGGACTAGTTTGGGCAATGAGCAGTTCTTC
-	TRBV6-5	TRBJ1-3	-	CASSSRQAGNTIYF	TGTGCCAGCAGTTCGAGACAGGCTGGAAACACCATATATTTT
TRBD1	TRBV5-8	TRBJ1-5	-	CASSSKDRPQWPQHF	TGTGCCAGCAGCTCCAAGGACAGGCCTCAATGGCCCCAGCATTTT
-	TRBV27	TRBJ1-5	-	CASSITGTPGRQPQHF	TGTGCCAGCAGTATTACGGGGACACCAGGGCGGCAGCCCCAGCATTTT
-	TRBV7-6	TRBJ2-1	-	CASSARLGSYNEQFF	TGTGCCAGCAGCGCTAGACTAGGATCCTACAATGAGCAGTTCTTC
TRBD1	TRBV5-8	TRBJ2-7	-	CASSRGQAVGENEQYF	TGTGCCAGCAGCCGTGGACAGGCCGTCGGTGAGAACGAGCAGTACTTC
-	TRBV30	TRBJ2-2	-	CAWSDTRFGGELFF	TGTGCCTGGAGCGACACTAGATTTGGGGGGGAGCTGTTTTTT
TRBD2	TRBV5-4	TRBJ2-7	-	CASSLGGTSGGLSYEQYF	TGTGCCAGCAGCTTAGGTGGGACTAGCGGGGGACTCTCCTACGAGCAGTACTTC
-	TRBV19	TRBJ1-4	-	CASSIQLGLREKLFF	TGTGCCAGTAGTATACAGCTGGGCCTACGTGAAAAACTGTTTTTT
-	TRBV7-2	TRBJ2-1	-	CASSSFPYNEQFF	TGTGCCAGCAGCTCATTCCCCTACAATGAGCAGTTCTTC
-	TRBV25-1	TRBJ2-7	-	CASSGLSYEQYF	TGTGCCAGCAGTGGACTCTCCTACGAGCAGTACTTC
TRBD1	TRBV19	TRBJ2-5	-	CASRDRGSETQYF	TGTGCCAGCCGGGACAGGGGTTCGGAGACCCAGTACTTC
TRBD1	TRBV2	TRBJ2-2	-	CASSEEGAGTGELFF	TGTGCCAGCAGTGAAGAGGGGGCAGGCACCGGGGAGCTGTTTTTT
-	TRBV21-1	TRBJ1-1	-	CASTQGGVPTEAFF	TGTGCCAGCACCCAAGGGGGGGTCCCCACTGAAGCTTTCTTT
TRBD1	TRBV13	TRBJ1-1	-	CASSPGQGYTEAFF	TGTGCCAGCAGCCCAGGACAGGGCTATACTGAAGCTTTCTTT
TRBD1	TRBV7-2	TRBJ2-1	-	CASSLGAGTGGQNEQFF	TGTGCCAGCAGCTTAGGAGCCGGGACAGGGGGCCAAAATGAGCAGTTCTTC
-	TRBV5-6	TRBJ1-6	-	CASSSRGGSPLHF	TGTGCCAGCAGCTCCCGGGGGGGTTCACCCCTCCACTTT
-	TRBV19	TRBJ1-1	-	CASSIDRSMNTEAFF	TGTGCCAGTAGTATAGATAGATCCATGAACACTGAAGCTTTCTTT
-	TRBV28	TRBJ2-7	-	CASPPAGESSYEQYF	TGTGCCAGCCCCCCTGCAGGGGAATCCTCCTACGAGCAGTACTTC
-	TRBV2	TRBJ2-3	once	CASNPDTTDTQYF	TGTGCCAGCAACCCGGACACCACAGATACGCAGTATTTT
-	TRBV20-1	TRBJ1-2	-	CSDSIGTNTF	TGCAGTGACAGTATCGGGACAAACACCTTC
TRBD2	TRBV9	TRBJ2-1	-	CASSVIAGGPYNEQFF	TGTGCCAGCAGCGTAATAGCGGGAGGGCCTTACAATGAGCAGTTCTTC
-	TRBV7-9	TRBJ2-2	-	CASSRPGGQNTGELFF	TGTGCCAGCAGCCGACCGGGGGGACAGAACACCGGGGAGCTGTTTTTT
-	TRBV2	TRBJ1-5	-	CASRGQVSNQPQHF	TGTGCCAGCAGGGGGCAGGTTAGCAATCAGCCCCAGCATTTT
-	TRBV5-1	TRBJ2-7	-	CASSLVHLGYEQYF	TGCGCCAGCAGCTTGGTTCACCTAGGCTACGAGCAGTACTTC
-	TRBV5-6	TRBJ2-7	few	CASSTWGVYSYEQYF	TGTGCCAGCAGCACGTGGGGCGTCTACTCCTACGAGCAGTACTTC
TRBD1	TRBV19	TRBJ1-1	-	CASRTDRGTEAFF	TGTGCCAGTAGGACGGACAGGGGTACTGAAGCTTTCTTT
TRBD1	TRBV28	TRBJ2-3	-	CASSGPLQGAGTDTQYF	TGTGCCAGCAGTGGACCCTTACAGGGGGCAGGCACAGATACGCAGTATTTT
TRBD1	TRBV5-6	TRBJ2-1	-	CASSLRGTVYNEQFF	TGTGCCAGCAGCTTGAGGGGGACAGTTTACAATGAGCAGTTCTTC
-	TRBV19	TRBJ1-5	-	CASSIIRGGGNQPQHF	TGTGCCAGTAGTATAATCAGGGGCGGAGGCAATCAGCCCCAGCATTTT
TRBD2	TRBV5-6	TRBJ2-5	-	CASSSPSSGSAETQYF	TGTGCCAGCAGCTCACCATCTAGCGGGAGCGCGGAGACCCAGTACTTC
-	TRBV27	TRBJ1-1	-	CASSPNRVNTEAFF	TGTGCCAGCAGTCCTAACAGAGTGAACACTGAAGCTTTCTTT
TRBD2	TRBV4-2	TRBJ2-1	-	CASSPGLVNEQFF	TGTGCCAGCAGCCCCGGACTAGTTAATGAGCAGTTCTTC
TRBD2	TRBV6-4	TRBJ2-3	-	CASPTVGLVSCADTQYF	TGTGCCAGCCCCACGGTGGGACTAGTGAGTTGCGCAGATACGCAGTATTTT
-	TRBV9	TRBJ1-3	-	CASSVSGPTSGNTIYF	TGTGCCAGCAGCGTAAGTGGGCCGACCTCTGGAAACACCATATATTTT
-	TRBV9	TRBJ2-3	-	CASSAQGPGADTQYF	TGTGCCAGCAGCGCACAGGGGCCGGGGGCAGATACGCAGTATTTT
-	TRBV10-3	TRBJ2-2	-	CAISELQVTGELFF	TGTGCCATCAGTGAGCTTCAGGTCACCGGGGAGCTGTTTTTT
TRBD1	TRBV4-1	TRBJ1-4	-	CASSQERGHHNEKLFF	TGCGCCAGCAGCCAAGAGAGGGGGCATCATAATGAAAAACTGTTTTTT
TRBD2	TRBV6-1	TRBJ2-3	-	CASSITAGGTDTQYF	TGTGCCAGCAGTATAACAGCGGGGGGAACAGATACGCAGTATTTT
TRBD2	TRBV4-1	TRBJ2-7	-	CASSQDYMVAGAYEQYF	TGCGCCAGCAGCCAAGATTACATGGTAGCGGGGGCCTACGAGCAGTACTTC
-	TRBV28	TRBJ1-5	-	CASSLAGSRGPQHF	TGTGCCAGCAGTTTAGCGGGGTCTAGGGGGCCCCAGCATTTT
-	TRBV7-5	TRBJ1-5	-	CVRSRRRAGGSNQPQHF	TGTGTCAGAAGCCGAAGACGGGCAGGGGGAAGCAATCAGCCCCAGCATTTT
-	TRBV30	TRBJ1-1	-	CAWTAMGRGTTEAFF	TGTGCCTGGACCGCCATGGGGAGGGGGACCACTGAAGCTTTCTTT
TRBD2	TRBV7-3	TRBJ2-1	-	CASSPLAGGYNEQFF	TGTGCCAGCAGCCCACTAGCGGGGGGCTACAATGAGCAGTTCTTC
TRBD1	TRBV5-1	TRBJ2-3	-	CASSFPDRGGTDTQYF	TGCGCCAGCAGCTTCCCAGACAGGGGAGGAACAGATACGCAGTATTTT
TRBD1	TRBV2	TRBJ1-3	-	CASSENRGRAGNTIYF	TGTGCCAGCAGTGAAAACAGGGGGCGAGCTGGAAACACCATATATTTT
-	TRBV19	TRBJ1-5	-	CASKRSNQPQHF	TGTGCCAGTAAGAGGTCGAATCAGCCCCAGCATTTT
-	TRBV28	TRBJ2-1	-	CASSIPSLAGEQFF	TGTGCCAGCAGCATCCCCTCCTTGGCGGGGGAGCAGTTCTTC
TRBD1	TRBV19	TRBJ2-2	-	CASTTGVSVVTGELFF	TGTGCCAGTACAACAGGGGTGTCAGTAGTGACCGGGGAGCTGTTTTTT
TRBD1	TRBV2	TRBJ2-7	-	CASSSWQGAYEQYF	TGTGCCAGCAGTAGTTGGCAGGGGGCCTACGAGCAGTACTTC
TRBD1	TRBV5-4	TRBJ1-2	-	CASSFETGGRGYGYTF	TGTGCCAGCAGCTTCGAGACAGGGGGTCGGGGGTATGGCTACACCTTC
-	TRBV9	TRBJ2-5	once	CASSVTTNRAETQYF	TGTGCCAGCAGCGTAACAACAAACAGGGCGGAGACCCAGTACTTC
-	TRBV5-1	TRBJ1-3	-	CASSFAGPVGSGNTIYF	TGCGCCAGCAGCTTTGCAGGGCCGGTCGGCTCTGGAAACACCATATATTTT